The present T cell receptor (beta chain) was sequenced within a study of ipilimumab plus nivolumab after autologous stem cell transplantation. Study information: Typical patient got 5 ipilimumab doses and roughly eight nivolumab doses (median).

The CDR3 consists of 15 residues. Germline V gives CDR1 SEHNR, CDR2 FQNEAQ (reference sequence). The method was immunoSEQ multiplex PCR; TCRdb's version includes in-frame clones alone and lacks a portion of them. The table lists about 9,800 clones, roughly three quarters of them singletons. Study-level points and caveats: Per the authors, repertoire, Treg and microbiota data justify further study.

Remarks on this clone: Antigen unknown. The junction and the germline gene differ at one end; a read error may be behind it.

This chain joins TRBV7-9 and TRBJ2-3; 10 bases map to TRBD2. The sequencing here drew on PBMCs, taken in a trial of ipilimumab plus nivolumab as post-transplant consolidation. This clonotype originated in a female donor with multiple myeloma. CDR3 sequence reads: CASSLAGASTDTQYF. CDR3 sequence (DNA): TGTGCCAGCAGCCTAGCGGGAGCCAGCACAGATACGCAGTATTTT. The whole variable domain, filled in from reference TRBV7-9 and TRBJ2-3, reads DTGVSQNPRHKITKRGQNVTFRCDPISEHNRLYWYRQTLGQGPEFLTYFQNEAQLEKSRLLSDRFSAERPKGSFSTLEIQRTEQGDSAMYLCASSLAGASTDTQYFGPGTRLTVL.